Shown below are 10 T cell receptor beta chains from a single sample sequenced in a study of tumor and adjacent non-tumor tissue in lung cancer. Three rounds of nested PCR, following a modified ARM-PCR protocol, produced the TCRbeta library. TCRdb redid the calling of the multiplex PCR reads with MiXCR, one entry per CDR3 protein. The sample records approximately 100,000 distinct CDR3 sequences, 65% being singletons. This sample's RNA came from whole unsorted tissue. More than 3 cm separated this lung sample from the edge of the tumor. Material for sequencing was distant non-tumor lung tissue. Source of these receptors: a young man with non-small cell lung cancer.

Points on this clonotype: A read error is possible here, since a much larger clone lies one base away. V and J are TRBV10-2 and TRBJ2-5, with D unresolved. This CDR3 region has 11 residues. Germline CDR1 is WSHSY and CDR2 is SAAADI. The DNA of the CDR3 is TGCACCAGCAGCCACACAGAGACCCAGTACTTC. Its translation: CTSSHTETQYF.

To note about this clonotype: Compared with germline, one end of the junction differs, possibly owing to a read error. The J gene is TRBJ1-1, the V gene TRBV6-5, with 8 bases aligning to TRBD1. The length of the CDR3 is 14 residues. The germline CDR1 and CDR2 sequences are MNHEY and SVGAGI. This CDR3 is CASSSRNLQGVAFF. The CDR3 DNA reads as TGTGCAAGCAGTTCACGAAACCTACAGGGGGTGGCTTTCTTT.

About this clonotype: The conserved phenylalanine or tryptophan normally closing the CDR3 is absent here, so this likely arose from a read error. The chain carries TRBV20-1 and TRBJ2-7, with a possible D match to TRBD1 (6 bases). The length of the CDR3 is 12 residues. The V and J ends lost 5 bases and 1 base respectively, with 9 bases between them. Germline-derived CDR1 and CDR2 are DFQATT and SNEGSKA (reference sequence). CDR3: CSARTGSYEQYL. In DNA, the CDR3 is TGCAGTGCTCGAACAGGGTCCTACGAGCAGTACCTC.

A remark on this clonotype: Germline is not matched at one junction end, which may reflect a read error. The chain couples TRBV11-2 to TRBJ2-1, with 7 bases matching TRBD1. Germline V CDR1 and CDR2: SGHAT, FQNNGV. The CDR3 extends over 15 amino acids. CDR3: CASSPWTGHYDEQFF. In DNA form, the CDR3 reads TGTGCCAGCAGCCCCTGGACAGGCCACTACGATGAACAGTTCTTT.

Note on this clonotype: With a much larger clone just one base away, this may be a read error. The chain carries TRBV5-4 and TRBJ2-5; TRBD2 agrees at 8 bases. This CDR3 spans 15 amino acids. Per the germline V gene, CDR1 is SGHNT and CDR2 is YYREEE (reference sequence). The trim removed 3 bases at V and 8 bases at J, leaving 12 bases unmatched. The CDR3 sequence: CASSSGLSGGITQYF. The CDR3 DNA reads TGTGCCAGCAGCTCGGGACTATCGGGGGGGATTACCCAGTACTTC. The entire variable domain, with the rest obtained from reference TRBV5-4 and TRBJ2-5, is as follows: ETGVTQSPTHLIKTRGQQVTLRCSSQSGHNTVSWYQQALGQGPQFIFQYYREEENGRGNFPPRFSGLQFPNYSSELNVNALELDDSALYLCASSSGLSGGITQYFGPGTRLLVL.

For this clonotype: A read error is possible here, since a much larger clone lies one base away. The genes are TRBV5-6 and TRBJ2-3; D possibly corresponds to TRBD2 (5 bases). Germline V gene sequence: CDR1 SGHDT, CDR2 YYEEEE. This CDR3 comprises 13 residues. CDR3 sequence reads: CANSSDSTDTQYF. In DNA, the CDR3 is TGTGCCAACAGCTCGGACTCGACAGATACGCAGTATTTT.

The V call is TRBV5-1, the J call TRBJ2-7; 12 positions match TRBD2. Germline V lookup: CDR1 SGHRS, CDR2 YFSETQ. Germline trimming cut 8 bases from V and 5 bases from J; bases unmatched to any gene: 2. The CDR3 is 12 amino acids. The CDR3 here is CASRLAGDEQYV. The DNA for the CDR3 is TGCGCCAGTAGACTAGCGGGGGACGAGCAGTACGTC.

The chain couples TRBV12-3 or TRBV12-4 to TRBJ2-5; possible D gene TRBD2, 6 bases. The length of the CDR3 is 15 residues. The CDR3 DNA reads as TGTGTCGGCAGTTTGCATAGCGGTGATCAAGAGACCCAGTACTTC. Translating gives CVGSLHSGDQETQYF.

Turning to this clonotype: Its ends do not fully match the called genes, so a read error is possible. The V and J genes are TRBV5-6 and TRBJ2-3; 9 bases are shared with TRBD2. Germline V CDR1 and CDR2: SGHDT, YYEEEE. The CDR3 is 15 amino acids. The CDR3 here is CASSVPSGGTDTQCF. The CDR3 DNA reads as TGTGCCAGCAGCGTGCCCAGCGGGGGGACAGATACGCAGTGTTTT.

With regard to this clonotype: One end of the junction fails to match germline, which may point to a read error. CDR3 protein: CATSDLEGGAPGELFF. CDR3 nucleotides: TGTGCCACTAGTGATTTAGAGGGAGGAGCCCCCGGGGAGCTGTTTTTT. The J gene is TRBJ2-2, the V gene TRBV24-1, with D possibly matching TRBD2 (6 bases). This CDR3 spans 16 amino acids. CDR1 and CDR2 (germline): KGHDR, SFDVKD.